This entry describes one TCR beta chain. No antigen is known for it. This sample stems from a study of CD8 T cells in ankylosing spondylitis. From the 5' RACE reads, TCRdb called clonotypes with MiXCR, one entry per CDR3 protein. The repertoire includes some 700,000 distinct CDR3 sequences, around a fifth of them detected once, and 15% to 20% sits in the top ten. The germline CDR1 and CDR2 sequences are MDHEN and SYDVKM. The CDR3 extends over 15 amino acids. The ends lost 4 bases at V and 6 bases at J; junction bases unmatched: 8. Study-level points and caveats: Disease-linked clones were reportedly significantly enriched in matched ankylosing spondylitis synovial fluid. Disease-linked clones proved CD8+ and comparatively uncommon in peripheral blood. A motif of under 10 highly homologous TCR beta variants was seen as apparently characteristic of ankylosing spondylitis blood. Past studies reported some motif variants in reactive arthritis synovial fluid and blood.

Material: blood, either unsorted or a sorted T cell fraction (not recorded which). This clonotype was obtained from a male donor with ankylosing spondylitis. The chain links TRBV28 to TRBJ2-2; 7 nucleotides line up with TRBD2. CDR3 loop: CASSSLAERAGELFF. CDR3 coding DNA: TGTGCCAGCAGTTCGCTAGCGGAGAGGGCCGGGGAGCTGTTTTTT.